This T cell receptor (beta chain) was recovered during a study of response to subunit inactivated influenza vaccine. Study-wide findings and caveats: The study's authors posited that every seasonal influenza vaccination enlists few new T cells.

Looked up from germline, CDR1 is SEHNR and CDR2 is FQNEAQ (reference sequence). The germline V and J ends were trimmed by 2 bases and 3 bases, with 14 bases remaining between them. This CDR3 spans 16 amino acids. Concerning this clonotype itself: Antigen: not known.

TCRdb re-analysed the RT-PCR reads in MiXCR, keeping a single row per CDR3 protein. This table holds about half a million distinct CDR3 sequences, about 8% found once. This specimen consisted of PBMCs from blood, obtained approximately 25 months after vaccination. The clonotype comes from a man between 50 and 69 years old who received an inactivated influenza vaccine. The chain has TRBV7-9 and TRBJ2-4, with D maybe TRBD2 (6 bases). The CDR3 reads CASSLFGSEDKNIQYF. The CDR3 DNA reads as TGTGCCAGCAGCTTATTCGGGAGCGAGGACAAAAACATTCAGTACTTC. Complete variable domain (other parts from reference TRBV7-9 and TRBJ2-4): DTGVSQNPRHKITKRGQNVTFRCDPISEHNRLYWYRQTLGQGPEFLTYFQNEAQLEKSRLLSDRFSAERPKGSFSTLEIQRTEQGDSAMYLCASSLFGSEDKNIQYFGAGTRLSVL.